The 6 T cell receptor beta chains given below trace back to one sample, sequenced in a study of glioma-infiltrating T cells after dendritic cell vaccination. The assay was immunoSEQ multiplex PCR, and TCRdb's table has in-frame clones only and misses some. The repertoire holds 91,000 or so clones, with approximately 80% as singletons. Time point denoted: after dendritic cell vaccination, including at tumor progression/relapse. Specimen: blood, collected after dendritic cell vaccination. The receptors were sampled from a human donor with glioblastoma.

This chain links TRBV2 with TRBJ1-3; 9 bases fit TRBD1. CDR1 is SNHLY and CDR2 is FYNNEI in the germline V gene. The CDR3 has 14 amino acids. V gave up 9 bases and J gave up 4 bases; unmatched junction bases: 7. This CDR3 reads CASLDRGVGNTIYF. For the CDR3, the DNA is TGTGCCAGTCTAGACAGGGGGGTCGGAAACACCATATATTTT.

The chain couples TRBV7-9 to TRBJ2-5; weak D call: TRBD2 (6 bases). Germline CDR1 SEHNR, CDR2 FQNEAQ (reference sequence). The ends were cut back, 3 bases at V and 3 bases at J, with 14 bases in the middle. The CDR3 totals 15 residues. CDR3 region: CASSFLGGGEETQYF. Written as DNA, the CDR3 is TGTGCCAGCAGCTTCTTGGGAGGAGGGGAAGAGACCCAGTACTTC.

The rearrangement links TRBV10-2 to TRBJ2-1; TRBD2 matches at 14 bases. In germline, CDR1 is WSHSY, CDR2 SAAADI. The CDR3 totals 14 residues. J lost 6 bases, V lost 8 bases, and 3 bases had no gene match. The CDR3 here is CASGGTSGSNEQFF. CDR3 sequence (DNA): TGCGCCAGCGGGGGGACTAGCGGGAGCAATGAGCAGTTCTTC.

The CDR3 is CASSTGDGPGPYEQYF. The CDR3 bases are TGTGCCAGCAGCACGGGGGACGGGCCGGGCCCCTACGAGCAGTACTTC. The genes are TRBV5-5 and TRBJ2-7, with D perhaps TRBD2 (6 bases). V lost 4 bases and J 2 bases, leaving 19 bases between the germline ends. This CDR3 region has 16 residues. In germline, CDR1 is SGHKS, CDR2 YYEKEE (reference sequence).

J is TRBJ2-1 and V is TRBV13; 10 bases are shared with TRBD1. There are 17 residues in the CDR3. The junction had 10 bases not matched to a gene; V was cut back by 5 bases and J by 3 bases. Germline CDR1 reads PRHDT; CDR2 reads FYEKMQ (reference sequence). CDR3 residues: CASSGRTGGAFYNEQFF. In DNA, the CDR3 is TGTGCCAGCAGCGGACGGACAGGGGGAGCCTTCTACAATGAGCAGTTCTTC.

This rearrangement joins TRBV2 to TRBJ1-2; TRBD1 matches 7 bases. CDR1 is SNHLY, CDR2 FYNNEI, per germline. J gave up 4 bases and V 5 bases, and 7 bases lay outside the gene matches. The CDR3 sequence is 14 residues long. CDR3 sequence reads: CASSNVRGAYGYTF. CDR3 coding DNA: TGTGCCAGCAGTAATGTCAGGGGGGCCTATGGCTACACCTTC.